Listed below are T cell receptor beta chains from one sample, sequenced in a study of cytomegalovirus exposure and HLA in healthy donors. TCRdb's copy holds only in-frame clones and misses some; the assay was immunoSEQ multiplex PCR. The profile shows 180,000 or so clones, 82% of them singletons. The sample consisted of PBMCs. The receptor set was obtained from a woman between 50 and 59 years old in good health and CMV-seropositive. CDR3s leave out the opening cysteine and the closing phenylalanine or tryptophan. Fields, in order: V gene, CDR3 length, CDR3 protein.

>TRBV7-6|13
ASSPGAGAEQPQH
>TRBV28|12
ASSSTGEEDEQY
>TRBV5-6|13
ASSLRSREVHEQY
>TRBV2|14
ASSQRTSGRADEQY
>TRBV27|11
ASRTDSSYEQY
>TRBV7-3|14
ASSLTPLAGGNEQF
>TRBV19|10
ASSESSDTQY
>TRBV10-3|16
AISELAGGPSNKNIQY
>TRBV4-2|18
ASSQGVSSGALVAKNIQY
>TRBV6-5|13
ASGPGTASFYGYT
>TRBV2|12
ASSVGGAGYGYT
>TRBV9|14
ASSPTGTSLTDTQY
>TRBV6-5|14
ASSYDRQGSGNTIY
>TRBV11-2|13
ASSRPGQVVRELF
>TRBV27|14
ASSLYQGLFNEKLF
>TRBV6-6|11
ASSYVADVKAF
>TRBV30|9
AWSGREEQF
>TRBV7-9|11
ASSLAGTYEQY
>TRBV7-2|13
ASTRLEGGLNEQF
>TRBV5-1|14
ASSMGLAGGENSQY
>TRBV6-5|9
ASSPQNEQF
>TRBV27|12
ASRRQGLGYEQY
>TRBV21-1|13
ASSSRDRSNEKLF
>TRBV7-7|13
ASSLAGLAGGELF
>TRBV5-1|13
ASSRAGASQETQY
>TRBV5-4|12
ASSSPGGTYEQY
>TRBV2|13
ASRTWGSGANGLT
>TRBV18|13
ASSPGRPGDTEAF
>TRBV7-9|13
ASSPQTGASYEQY
>TRBV23-1|14
ASTFGTGFRPGELF
>TRBV9|12
ASSVGGTVTEAF
>TRBV13|12
ASSLRGSNQPQH
>TRBV27|13
ASSPFGGLSYEQY
>TRBV10-1|12
ASSEWRIADTQY
>TRBV7-2|12
ASSLGQFNSPLH
>TRBV5-6|12
ASSVGTGNYGYT
>TRBV11-2|12
ASSLWTSGKEQY
>TRBV7-3|13
ASSLELASYNEQF
>TRBV6-5|12
ASSKRTVQETQY
>TRBV6-4|14
ASSDSRTSGRNEQF
>TRBV6-5|13
ASSRGGETGSPLH
>TRBV19|14
ASRDYSGNLSPEQF
>TRBV19|10
ASSMGSGEQY
>TRBV7-9|12
ASSLENMNTEAF
>TRBV28|10
ASSRVNYGYT
>TRBV6-6|11
ASSYESTDTQY
>TRBV11-2|12
ASIRGVEYNEQF
>TRBV25-1|11
ASSEFGGEKLF
>TRBV6-5|12
ATGGERSTDTQY
>TRBV15|13
ATSRDRGRNGEQY
>TRBV19|16
ASSSRQGGFSGANVLT
>TRBV7-9|12
ASSPGTSHEKLF
>TRBV28|12
ASSLLKGASGYT
>TRBV29-1|11
SVATESTDTQY
>TRBV5-1|12
ASSSGGAGNSQY
>TRBV28|11
ASSWGGANGYT
>TRBV9|11
ASSVDSNYGYT
>TRBV4-3|13
ASSQDRSSSYEQY